This TCR beta chain comes out of a study of T cell responses to AZD1222 COVID-19 vaccine. Overall study context: Second-dose groups at about 4 or about 12 weeks were pooled.

A note on this clone: The antigen is not known.

Whole-study findings and limits: Reportedly, nearly half the spike-specific TCRs target unmutated variant regions. Clonal diversity was possibly underestimated, and white British individuals and females predominated among donors. Increases in Spike-specific TCR breadth and depth were seen after two AZD1222 doses.

The CDR3 spans 16 residues. Trimming took off 7 bases at V and 0 bases at J, with 16 bases between the two ends. The germline CDR1 and CDR2 sequences are LNHDA and SQIVND (reference sequence). TCRdb keeps only in-frame clones here, not all; method: immunoSEQ multiplex PCR. Of under 200,000 clones in the sample, 85% to 95% are singletons; the top ten hold over 1%. Sequenced here: peripheral blood, sampled on day 0 of AZD1222 vaccination. This TCR came from an adult in good health. V usage is TRBV19 and J usage is TRBJ1-5; a possible D gene is TRBD1 (6 bases). DNA of the CDR3: TGTGCCAGTACCCCCACGGGACACCTTAGCAATCAGCCCCAGCATTTT. Protein sequence: CASTPTGHLSNQPQHF.